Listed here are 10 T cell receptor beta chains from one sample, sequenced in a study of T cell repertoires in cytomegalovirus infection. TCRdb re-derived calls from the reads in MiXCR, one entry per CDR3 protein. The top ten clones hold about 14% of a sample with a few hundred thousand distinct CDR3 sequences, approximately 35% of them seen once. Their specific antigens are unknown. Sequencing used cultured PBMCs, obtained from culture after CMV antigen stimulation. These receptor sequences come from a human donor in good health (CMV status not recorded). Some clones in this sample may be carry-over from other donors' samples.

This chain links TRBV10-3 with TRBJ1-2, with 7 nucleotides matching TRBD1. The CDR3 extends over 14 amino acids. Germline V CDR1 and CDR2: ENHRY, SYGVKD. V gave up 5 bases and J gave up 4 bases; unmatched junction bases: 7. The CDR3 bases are TGTGCCATCAGTTCAAGTCGGGACAGCTATGGCTACACCTTC. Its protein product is CAISSSRDSYGYTF.

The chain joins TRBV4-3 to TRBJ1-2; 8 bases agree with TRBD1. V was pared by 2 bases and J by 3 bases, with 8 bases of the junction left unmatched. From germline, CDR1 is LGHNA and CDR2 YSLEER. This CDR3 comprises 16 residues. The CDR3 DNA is TGCGCCAGCAGCCAACAGGCAGGGGGCGCCGACTATGGCTACACCTTC. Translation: CASSQQAGGADYGYTF.

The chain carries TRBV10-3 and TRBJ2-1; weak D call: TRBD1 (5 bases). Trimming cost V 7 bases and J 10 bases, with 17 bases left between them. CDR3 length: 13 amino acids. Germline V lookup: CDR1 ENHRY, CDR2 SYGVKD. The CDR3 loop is CAIKGQKGEEQFF. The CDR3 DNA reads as TGTGCCATCAAAGGGCAAAAAGGGGAAGAGCAGTTCTTC.

CDR3 region: CATSSDRGRVFNYGYTF. CDR3 DNA sequence: TGTGCCACCAGCTCGGACAGGGGGAGGGTATTCAACTATGGCTACACCTTC. J is TRBJ1-2 and V is TRBV15; the match to TRBD1 covers 10 bases. The V gene's germline CDR1 is LNHNV and CDR2 YYDKDF (reference sequence). The CDR3 length is 17 residues. With V trimmed by 5 bases and J by 2 bases, 11 bases remained unmatched.

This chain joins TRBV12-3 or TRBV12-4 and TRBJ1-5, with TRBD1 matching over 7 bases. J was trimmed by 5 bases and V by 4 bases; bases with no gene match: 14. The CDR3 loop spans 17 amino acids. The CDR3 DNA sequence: TGTGCCAGCAGTTCCCCTTGGGGACAGCTAACTGATCAGCCCCAGCATTTT. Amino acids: CASSSPWGQLTDQPQHF.

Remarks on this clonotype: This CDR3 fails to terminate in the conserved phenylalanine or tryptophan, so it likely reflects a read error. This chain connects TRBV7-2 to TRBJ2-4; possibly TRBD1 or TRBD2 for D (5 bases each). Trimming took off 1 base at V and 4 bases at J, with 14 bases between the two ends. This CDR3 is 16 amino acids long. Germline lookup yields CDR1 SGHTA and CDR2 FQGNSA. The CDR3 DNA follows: TGTGCCAGCAGCTTAGTGACCGGGACCGTGAAAAACATTCAGTACTTA. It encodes CASSLVTGTVKNIQYL.

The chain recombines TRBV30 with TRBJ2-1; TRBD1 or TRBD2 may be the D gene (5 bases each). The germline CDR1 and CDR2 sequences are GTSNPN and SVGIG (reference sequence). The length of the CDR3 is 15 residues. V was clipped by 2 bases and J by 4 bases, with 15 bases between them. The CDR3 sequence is CAWSFGGVLYNEQFF. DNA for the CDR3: TGTGCCTGGAGTTTTGGGGGAGTGTTATACAATGAGCAGTTCTTC.

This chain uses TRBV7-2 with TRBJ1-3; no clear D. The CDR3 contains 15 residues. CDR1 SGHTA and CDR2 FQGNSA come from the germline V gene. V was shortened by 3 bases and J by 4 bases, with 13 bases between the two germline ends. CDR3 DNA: TGTACCAGCAGCTTCTCTCTAACGAGAGGAAACACCATATATTTT. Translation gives CTSSFSLTRGNTIYF.

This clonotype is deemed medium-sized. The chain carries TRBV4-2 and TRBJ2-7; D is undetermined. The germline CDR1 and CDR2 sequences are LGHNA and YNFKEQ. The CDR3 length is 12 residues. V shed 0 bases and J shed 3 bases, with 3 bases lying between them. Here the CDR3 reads CASSQDSYEQYF. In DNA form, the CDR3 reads TGTGCCAGCAGCCAAGACAGCTACGAGCAGTACTTC.

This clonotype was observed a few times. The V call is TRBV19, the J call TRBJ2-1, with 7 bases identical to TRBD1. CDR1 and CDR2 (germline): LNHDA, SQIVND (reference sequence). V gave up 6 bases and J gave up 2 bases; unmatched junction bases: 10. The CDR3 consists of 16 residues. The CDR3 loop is CASRDQDRRPYNEQFF. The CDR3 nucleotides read TGTGCCAGTAGGGACCAGGACAGGCGTCCCTACAATGAGCAGTTCTTC.